The next 23 T cell receptor beta chains were all read from a single sample in a study of blood T cell repertoires in COVID-19. Data came from immunoSEQ multiplex PCR; TCRdb stores just in-frame clones and leaves some out. In the table there are approximately 270,000 clones, about four fifths of which are singletons. The specimen was peripheral blood. The receptor source for this set is an elderly man with acute or convalescent COVID-19.

This clone has more than one count but fewer than ten. The chain has TRBV6-2 or TRBV6-3 and TRBJ1-5; D remains ambiguous. V lost 4 bases and J lost 8, with 15 bases in between. Germline V gene sequence: CDR1 MNHEY, CDR2 SVGEGT. The CDR3 contains 14 residues. This CDR3 reads CASSSRLSQEPQHF. The CDR3 coding sequence is TGTGCCAGCAGTTCCCGGTTGAGCCAGGAGCCCCAGCATTTT.

For the CDR3, the DNA is TGTGCCAGCAGTCTCGGGGCCGGGGAGCTGTTTTTT. It translates to CASSLGAGELFF. V is TRBV5-6 and J is TRBJ2-2; possibly TRBD2 for D (5 bases). Germline V CDR1 and CDR2: SGHDT, YYEEEE. The V gene lost 5 bases and the J gene lost 6 bases, with 8 bases spanning the gap. This CDR3 is 12 amino acids long.

V and J are TRBV11-2 and TRBJ1-2; 9 bases match TRBD1. After removal of 8 bases from V and 2 bases from J, the junction contained 3 bases not matched to a gene. The length of the CDR3 is 13 residues. Germline V gives CDR1 SGHAT, CDR2 FQNNGV. CDR3 in amino acids: CASEGQGNYGYTF. CDR3 in DNA: TGTGCCAGCGAGGGACAGGGCAACTATGGCTACACCTTC. Using reference TRBV11-2 and TRBJ1-2 for the parts outside the CDR3, the full variable domain is EAGVAQSPRYKIIEKRQSVAFWCNPISGHATLYWYQQILGQGPKLLIQFQNNGVVDDSQLPKDRFSAERLKGVDSTLKIQPAKLEDSAVYLCASEGQGNYGYTFGSGTRLTVV.

This chain links TRBV5-1 with TRBJ1-6; a possible D gene is TRBD1 (5 bases). The CDR3 extends over 14 amino acids. V was trimmed by 0 bases and J by 7 bases, leaving 8 bases between them. CDR1 is SGHRS and CDR2 is YFSETQ in the germline V gene. CDR3 bases: TGCGCCAGCAGCTTGGAACGGGGGAATTCACCCCTCCACTTT. Encoded protein: CASSLERGNSPLHF.

The table lists this clone with a count of one. The chain is built from TRBV19 and TRBJ1-3; a weak D match, TRBD1 (6 bases). V was shortened by 6 bases and J by 0 bases, with 12 bases between the two germline ends. CDR3 length equals 15 residues. Germline loops: CDR1 LNHDA, CDR2 SQIVND (reference sequence). The CDR3 coding sequence is TGTGCCAGTAGGCCACAGGGCCTCTCTGGAAACACCATATATTTT. It yields the protein CASRPQGLSGNTIYF.

The chain uses TRBV9 and TRBJ2-5; 14 bases match TRBD2. Germline V gene sequence: CDR1 SGDLS, CDR2 YYNGEE. The CDR3 sequence is 17 residues long. V was clipped by 3 bases and J by 5 bases; unmatched bases: 9. The DNA for the CDR3 is TGTGCCAGCAGCGCATGGACTAGCGGGAGGAGGTGGGAGACCCAGTACTTC. Its translation: CASSAWTSGRRWETQYF.

Comment on this clone: At one end, the junction sequence differs from germline, possibly due to a read error. The chain uses TRBV9 and TRBJ1-2, with 9 bases matching TRBD1. The CDR3 totals 12 residues. Germline CDR1 SGDLS, CDR2 YYNGEE. CDR3 sequence reads: CASSNPGQGIGF. CDR3 DNA sequence: TGTGCCAGCAGCAACCCGGGACAGGGAATCGGCTTC.

The chain is built from TRBV11-2 and TRBJ1-5; 9 positions match TRBD1. From germline, CDR1 is SGHAT and CDR2 FQNNGV. The CDR3 runs to 18 residues. J lost 2 bases, V lost 1 base, and 9 bases had no gene match. The CDR3 is CASSLGRTGERGNQPQHF. CDR3 sequence (DNA): TGTGCCAGCAGCTTAGGGCGGACAGGGGAACGCGGCAATCAGCCCCAGCATTTT.

The rearrangement links TRBV3-1 (or the pseudogene TRBV3-2) to TRBJ1-2, with a possible D match to TRBD1 (6 bases). Germline-derived CDR1 and CDR2 are LGHDT and YNNKEL (reference sequence). Trimming stripped 4 bases from V and 0 bases from J, with 12 bases between. The CDR3 totals 15 residues. The DNA of the CDR3 is TGTGCCAGCAGCCCGGACAGATATTCTAACTATGGCTACACCTTC. Protein: CASSPDRYSNYGYTF.

This chain links TRBV28 with TRBJ2-7, with D possibly being TRBD1 (6 bases). Germline V gene sequence: CDR1 MDHEN, CDR2 SYDVKM. The V and J ends lost 3 bases and 2 bases respectively, with 11 bases between them. This CDR3 has 14 residues. CDR3 in amino acids: CASSLPGEAYEQYF. CDR3 DNA: TGTGCCAGCAGTTTGCCAGGGGAAGCCTACGAGCAGTACTTC.

By share of the sample, this clone is medium-sized. J is TRBJ1-6 and V is TRBV27; 8 nucleotides agree with TRBD1. The CDR3 is made up of 16 amino acids. Germline trimming cut 8 bases from V and 6 bases from J; bases unmatched to any gene: 12. Per germline, CDR1 MNHEY and CDR2 SMNVEV (reference sequence). In nucleotides, the CDR3 is TGTGCCAGCCGACTGGGAGGAGGGACAGGTAATTCACCCCTCCACTTT. The encoded protein is CASRLGGGTGNSPLHF.

The chain employs TRBV28 and TRBJ2-7; no definite D call. The V gene's germline CDR1 is MDHEN and CDR2 SYDVKM. This CDR3 is 11 amino acids long. V was pared by 7 bases and J by 4 bases, with 8 bases between. CDR3 amino acids: CASTWRYEQYF. CDR3 DNA sequence: TGTGCCAGCACGTGGCGGTACGAGCAGTACTTC.

The V call is TRBV14, the J call TRBJ1-6, with D possibly matching TRBD1 (5 bases). Germline V gene lookup returns CDR1 SGHDN and CDR2 FVKESK. The V end was cut by 3 bases, the J end by 7 bases, with 7 bases between. This CDR3 has 13 amino acids. CDR3 region: CASSHRQNSPLHF. As DNA, the CDR3 is TGTGCCAGCAGCCATAGACAGAATTCACCCCTCCACTTT. Variable domain in full (rest from reference TRBV14 and TRBJ1-6): EAGVTQFPSHSVIEKGQTVTLRCDPISGHDNLYWYRRVMGKEIKFLLHFVKESKQDESGMPNNRFLAERTGGTYSTLKVQPAELEDSGVYFCASSHRQNSPLHFGNGTRLTVT.

The chain joins TRBV7-2 to TRBJ2-4; D remains ambiguous. This CDR3 has 18 residues. V was trimmed by 0 bases and J by 0 bases, leaving 15 bases between them. The germline gives CDR1 SGHTA, CDR2 FQGNSA. CDR3 protein: CASSLAPWAKLAKNIQYF. DNA for the CDR3: TGTGCCAGCAGCTTAGCCCCCTGGGCCAAACTAGCCAAAAACATTCAGTACTTC.

V usage is TRBV24-1 and J usage is TRBJ1-5; 8 bases map to TRBD1. The V and J ends lost 3 bases and 11 bases, in that order; junction bases with no gene match: 14. Germline V gene data show CDR1 as KGHDR and CDR2 as SFDVKD. The CDR3 is 16 amino acids. CDR3 DNA sequence: TGTGCCACCAGTGATCCCGGGACAGGCCACGGCGAAGCCCAGCATTTT. Translated, it gives CATSDPGTGHGEAQHF.

This clone was counted a few times. V usage is TRBV24-1 and J usage is TRBJ1-5; D perhaps matches TRBD1 (6 bases). Per germline, CDR1 KGHDR and CDR2 SFDVKD. This CDR3 has 13 amino acids. Trimming left V 4 bases short and J 9 bases short, with 12 bases between. The CDR3 region is CATSDSGVTPQHF. For the CDR3, the DNA is TGTGCCACCAGTGACTCAGGGGTTACGCCCCAGCATTTT.

The chain carries TRBV30 and TRBJ1-5; possibly TRBD1 for D (5 bases). Germline assignment: CDR1 GTSNPN and CDR2 SVGIG (reference sequence). V lost 3 bases, J lost 3 bases, and 9 bases lay in between. The CDR3 loop spans 13 amino acids. CDR3 in DNA: TGTGCCTGGAGCAGGGCGGACAATCAGCCCCAGCATTTT. Translated: CAWSRADNQPQHF.

This clone was picked up one time. The chain links TRBV28 to TRBJ2-1; TRBD2 might be the D (6 bases). CDR1 and CDR2 from the germline V gene are MDHEN and SYDVKM. Trimming left V 3 bases short and J 4 bases short, with 13 bases between. This CDR3 is 15 amino acids long. CDR3 nucleotide sequence: TGTGCCAGCAGTTTCCGACGGGGACTTTACAATGAGCAGTTCTTC. As protein: CASSFRRGLYNEQFF.

The chain employs TRBV27 and TRBJ1-2; the D gene is possibly TRBD1 (5 bases). The V gene's germline CDR1 is MNHEY and CDR2 SMNVEV (reference sequence). Trimming left V 6 bases short and J 5 bases short, with 22 bases between. The CDR3 length is 16 residues. The CDR3 loop is CASRRQFRVDGYGYTF. The CDR3 DNA sequence: TGTGCCAGCAGGAGACAGTTCCGGGTTGATGGTTATGGCTACACCTTC.

The chain recombines TRBV19 with TRBJ1-1; D is possibly TRBD1 (5 bases). The CDR3 contains 16 residues. CDR1 and CDR2 (germline): LNHDA, SQIVND (reference sequence). V was trimmed by 4 bases and J by 4 bases, leaving 19 bases between them. Here the CDR3 reads CASSREAPGFGTEAFF. The CDR3 nucleotides are TGTGCCAGTAGTAGGGAGGCTCCAGGGTTTGGCACTGAAGCTTTCTTT. The whole variable domain, filled in from reference TRBV19 and TRBJ1-1, reads DGGITQSPKYLFRKEGQNVTLSCEQNLNHDAMYWYRQDPGQGLRLIYYSQIVNDFQKGDIAEGYSVSREKKESFPLTVTSAQKNPTAFYLCASSREAPGFGTEAFFGQGTRLTVV.

This clone came up once. The chain recombines TRBV6-5 with TRBJ2-1, with 9 bases that match TRBD2. V was pared by 7 bases and J by 2 bases, with 6 bases of the junction left unmatched. Germline V lookup: CDR1 MNHEY, CDR2 SVGAGI. This CDR3 spans 15 amino acids. The CDR3 sequence: CASNPSGTAYNEQFF. The CDR3 bases are TGTGCCAGCAATCCTAGCGGGACCGCCTACAATGAGCAGTTCTTC.

This clone has just one count. The V call is TRBV19, the J call TRBJ2-3, with TRBD2 as a possible D gene (6 bases). Per the germline V gene, CDR1 is LNHDA and CDR2 is SQIVND (reference sequence). Trimming left V 4 bases short and J 3 bases short, with 17 bases between. The CDR3 covers 16 residues. CDR3 protein: CASSNPGGDLTDTQYF. In DNA form, the CDR3 reads TGTGCCAGTAGTAACCCAGGAGGGGATCTAACAGATACGCAGTATTTT. Looking up the rest from reference TRBV19 and TRBJ2-3 gives the full variable domain: DGGITQSPKYLFRKEGQNVTLSCEQNLNHDAMYWYRQDPGQGLRLIYYSQIVNDFQKGDIAEGYSVSREKKESFPLTVTSAQKNPTAFYLCASSNPGGDLTDTQYFGPGTRLTVL.

As DNA, the CDR3 is TGTGCCAGCAGTTTATTCGGGGGACCGGGGCAGCCCCAGCATTTT. It encodes CASSLFGGPGQPQHF. J is TRBJ1-5 and V is TRBV28; TRBD1 might be the D (5 bases). With 1 base removed from V and 7 bases from J, the gap between germline ends came to 14 bases. The length of the CDR3 is 15 residues. Germline assignment: CDR1 MDHEN and CDR2 SYDVKM.